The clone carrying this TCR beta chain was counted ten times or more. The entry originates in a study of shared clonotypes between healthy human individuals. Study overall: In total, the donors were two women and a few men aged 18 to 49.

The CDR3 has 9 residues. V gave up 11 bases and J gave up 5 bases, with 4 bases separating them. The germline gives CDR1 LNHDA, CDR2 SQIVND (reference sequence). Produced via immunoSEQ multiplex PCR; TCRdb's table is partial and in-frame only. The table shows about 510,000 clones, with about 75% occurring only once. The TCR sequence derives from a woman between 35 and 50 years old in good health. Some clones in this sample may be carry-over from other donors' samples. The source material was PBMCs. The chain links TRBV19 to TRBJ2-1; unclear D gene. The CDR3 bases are TGTGCCGAGGACAATGAGCAGTTCTTC. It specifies CAEDNEQFF.